This TCR beta chain was profiled in a study of T cell repertoires in cytomegalovirus infection. Study background: Researchers turned to recently identified HLA-C-restricted CMV epitopes as well as well-studied HLA-B-restricted ones.

The CDR3 runs 16 residues. Trimming left V 7 bases short and J 5 bases short, with 21 bases between. Germline V gene lookup returns CDR1 SNHLY and CDR2 FYNNEI. This clonotype turned up a few times. Its antigen is unknown. TCRdb redid the calling of the reads with MiXCR, one entry per CDR3 protein. The data show about a million distinct CDR3 sequences, under 40% seen once. The TCR originated in a human donor in good health (CMV status not recorded). Some clones in this sample may be carry-over from other donors' samples. The material was cultured CD8+ T cells from PBMCs, obtained from culture after CMV antigen stimulation. This rearrangement joins TRBV2 to TRBJ2-1, with D perhaps TRBD2 (7 bases). The CDR3 coding sequence is TGTGCCAGCACCCTACTCGGCGCGGGGGCCAACAATGAGCAGTTCTTC. Its translation: CASTLLGAGANNEQFF.